This T cell receptor beta chain originates from a study of blood T cells in healthy people across ages. The second PCR ran about 6 to 11 cycles with a sample-barcoded 5' primer and J-beta primers. TCRdb recomputed calls from the 5' RACE reads with MiXCR, one row per CDR3 protein. The sample consists of more than 800,000 distinct CDR3 sequences, more than 35% of them appearing once. V lost 3 bases and J 6 bases, leaving 12 bases between the germline ends. Per the germline V gene, CDR1 is SQVTM and CDR2 is ANQGSEA. This CDR3 comprises 13 residues. This TCR was sampled from a woman in her sixties or seventies in good health. This chain connects TRBV29-1 to TRBJ1-5, with D unresolved. The sample consisted of blood. DNA for the CDR3: TGCAGCGTTGAGTTAGGGTTGGGTCAGCCCCAGCATTTT. This translates into CSVELGLGQPQHF.